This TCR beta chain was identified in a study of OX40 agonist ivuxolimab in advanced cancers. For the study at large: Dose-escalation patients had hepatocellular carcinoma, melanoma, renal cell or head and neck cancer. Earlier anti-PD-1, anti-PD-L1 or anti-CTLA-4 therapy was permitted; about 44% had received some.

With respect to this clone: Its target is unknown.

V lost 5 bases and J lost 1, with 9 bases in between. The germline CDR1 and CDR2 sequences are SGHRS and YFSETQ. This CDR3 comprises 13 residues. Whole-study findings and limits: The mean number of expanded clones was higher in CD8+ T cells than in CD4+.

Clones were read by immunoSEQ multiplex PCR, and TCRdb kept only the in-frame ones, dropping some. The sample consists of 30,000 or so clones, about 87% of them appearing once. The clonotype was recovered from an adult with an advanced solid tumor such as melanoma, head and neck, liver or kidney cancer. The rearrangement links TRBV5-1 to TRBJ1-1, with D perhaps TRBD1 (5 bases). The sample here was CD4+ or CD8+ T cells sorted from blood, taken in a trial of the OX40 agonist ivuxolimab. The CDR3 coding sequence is TGCGCCAGCAGAGGGGACGCGAACACTGAAGCTTTCTTT. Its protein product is CASRGDANTEAFF.